The TCR beta chain described here comes from a study of shared clonotypes between healthy human individuals. Study-level points and caveats: Relative to clonotypes present in all four donors, those not shared had lower generation probabilities.

Memory CD4+ cells were the fraction left after CD45RA+ naive selection. This table comes from immunoSEQ multiplex PCR, and its TCRdb copy is limited to in-frame clones, with some not included. The repertoire consists of some 680,000 clones, with around 73% occurring once and the leading ten covering 1.5% to 2%. Germline CDR1 KGHSH, CDR2 LQKENI. This CDR3 region has 15 residues. The V end was cut by 3 bases, the J end by 10 bases, with 16 bases between. On this clone: What it binds is unknown.

The chain has TRBV18 and TRBJ1-6, with D unresolved. The sample consisted of memory CD4+ T cells sorted from blood. The subset here: CD45RA-negative fraction. This sequence originates from a young woman in good health. CDR3 sequence: CASSPSERTYSPLHF. The CDR3 DNA reads TGTGCCAGCTCACCGAGTGAGAGGACTTACTCACCCCTCCACTTT.